This TCR beta chain appears in the sequencing data of a study of blood T cells in healthy people across ages. Study-wide results and caveats: Across the age range, TCR beta diversity per million T cells fell in a roughly linear way. Aged donors had fewer naive CD4+ cells and lower diversity than long-lived donors.

Alongside a J-beta primer mix, a sample-barcoded 5' primer served in a second PCR lasting about 6 to 12 cycles. Each CDR3 protein is one row after TCRdb ran MiXCR on the 5' RACE reads. The repertoire includes around 710,000 distinct CDR3 sequences, more than 40% of them detected once, and 20% to 25% sits in the top ten. CDR3 length: 14 amino acids. V shed 7 bases, J shed 0 bases, and the junction held 6 bases outside the gene matches. Germline values: CDR1 MNHEY, CDR2 SVGEGT. Note on this clonotype: As yet, its antigen is unknown.

This chain links TRBV6-2 or TRBV6-3 with TRBJ2-7; 7 nucleotides agree with TRBD1. The origin of this receptor is a woman aged 55-69 years in good health. The source material was blood. As DNA, the CDR3 is TGTGCCAGCAATATACAGGGGACCTCCTACGAGCAGTACTTC. Encoded protein: CASNIQGTSYEQYF.